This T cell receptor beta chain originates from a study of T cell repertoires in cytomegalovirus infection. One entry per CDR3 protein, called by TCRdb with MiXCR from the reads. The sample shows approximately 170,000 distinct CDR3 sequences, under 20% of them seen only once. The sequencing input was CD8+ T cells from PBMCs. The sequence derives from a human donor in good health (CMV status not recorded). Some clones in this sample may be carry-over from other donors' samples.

CDR3 amino acids: CASSPPGHPRDYEQYF. The DNA of the CDR3 is TGTGCCAGCTCACCCCCGGGACACCCGAGGGACTACGAGCAGTACTTC. The chain links TRBV18 to TRBJ2-7; D perhaps matches TRBD1 (6 bases). V was shortened by 3 bases and J by 3 bases, with 18 bases between the two germline ends. The germline V gene has CDR1 KGHSH and CDR2 LQKENI. The CDR3 sequence is 16 residues long.